One TCR beta chain is described in this entry. Its antigen remains unidentified. An end of the junction differs from the germline gene, which may be a read error. The repertoire was sequenced with immunoSEQ multiplex PCR; TCRdb's copy has only in-frame clones and lacks some. The table records approximately 1.9 million clones, 80% to 95% of them present only once. The entry originates in a study of shared clonotypes between healthy human individuals. Findings and limits, study-wide: Clonotypes shared by all four donors outscored non-shared clonotypes in generation probability.

CD45RO-negative CD8 cells positively selected for CCR7 made up the naive population, which excluded terminally differentiated effector memory CD45RA+ cells. The sequence was collected from a man aged 18 to 35 in good health. Some clones in this sample may be carry-over from other donors' samples. Sequenced: naive CD8+ T cells from PBMCs.

The CDR3 loop reads CSVEDILAGFYNEQFF. The CDR3 nucleotides read TGCAGCGTCGAAGATATACTAGCGGGTTTCTACAATGAGCAGTTCTTC. The rearrangement uses TRBV29-1 and TRBJ2-1; 9 bases agree with TRBD2. Germline V lookup: CDR1 SQVTM, CDR2 ANQGSEA. The CDR3 runs 16 residues.